This T cell receptor (beta chain) was observed in a study of response to subunit inactivated influenza vaccine. Points from the study as a whole: Researchers suggested that each seasonal influenza vaccination recruits few new T cells.

Germline lookup yields CDR1 LGHDT and CDR2 YNNKEL (reference sequence). Trimming shortened V by 0 bases and J by 1 base, and 6 bases separated the two germline ends. The CDR3 is 14 amino acids. TCRdb reprocessed the RT-PCR reads with MiXCR, giving one entry per CDR3 protein. The sample holds 500,000 to 550,000 distinct CDR3 sequences, around 8% seen once. In its sample, this clonotype was seen many times. Its antigen is unknown. Sequencing was performed on PBMCs from blood, taken roughly 24 months after vaccination. The chain joins TRBV3-1 to TRBJ1-1; no clear D. This sequence was found in a man aged 45-69 years who received an inactivated influenza vaccine. The CDR3: CASSQDGENTEAFF. CDR3 coding DNA: TGTGCCAGCAGCCAAGATGGGGAGAACACTGAAGCTTTCTTT. Full variable domain (outside the CDR3, taken from reference TRBV3-1 and TRBJ1-1): DTAVSQTPKYLVTQMGNDKSIKCEQNLGHDTMYWYKQDSKKFLKIMFSYNNKELIINETVPNRFSPKSPDKAHLNLHINSLELGDSAVYFCASSQDGENTEAFFGQGTRLTVV.